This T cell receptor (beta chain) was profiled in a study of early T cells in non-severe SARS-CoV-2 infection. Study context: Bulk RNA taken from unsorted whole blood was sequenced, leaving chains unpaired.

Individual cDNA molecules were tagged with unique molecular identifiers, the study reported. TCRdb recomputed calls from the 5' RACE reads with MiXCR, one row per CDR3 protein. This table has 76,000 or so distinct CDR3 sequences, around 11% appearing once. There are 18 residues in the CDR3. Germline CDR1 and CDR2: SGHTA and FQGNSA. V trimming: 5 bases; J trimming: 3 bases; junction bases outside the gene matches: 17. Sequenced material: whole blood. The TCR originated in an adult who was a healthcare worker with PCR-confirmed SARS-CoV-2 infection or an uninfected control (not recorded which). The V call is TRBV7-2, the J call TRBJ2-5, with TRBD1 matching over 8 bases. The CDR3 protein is CASSIGQGKTGKEETQYF. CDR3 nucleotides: TGTGCCAGCAGCATAGGACAGGGAAAAACAGGGAAAGAAGAGACCCAGTACTTC.